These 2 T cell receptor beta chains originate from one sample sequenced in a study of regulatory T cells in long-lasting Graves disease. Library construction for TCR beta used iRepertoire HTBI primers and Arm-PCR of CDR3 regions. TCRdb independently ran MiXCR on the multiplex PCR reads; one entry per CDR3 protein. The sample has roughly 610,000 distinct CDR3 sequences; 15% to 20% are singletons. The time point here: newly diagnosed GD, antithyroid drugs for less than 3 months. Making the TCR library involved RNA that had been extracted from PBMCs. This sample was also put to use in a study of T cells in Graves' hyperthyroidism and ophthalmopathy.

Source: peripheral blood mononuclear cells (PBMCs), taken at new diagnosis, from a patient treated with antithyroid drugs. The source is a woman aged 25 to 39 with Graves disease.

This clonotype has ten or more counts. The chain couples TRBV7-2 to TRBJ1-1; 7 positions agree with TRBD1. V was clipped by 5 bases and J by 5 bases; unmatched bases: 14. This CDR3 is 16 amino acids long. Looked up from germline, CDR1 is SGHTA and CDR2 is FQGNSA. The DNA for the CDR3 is TGTGCCAGCAGCGCTACAGGGGTTCAATGGCTGACTGAAGCTTTCTTT. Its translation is CASSATGVQWLTEAFF. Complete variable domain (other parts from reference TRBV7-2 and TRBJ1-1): GAGVSQSPSNKVTEKGKDVELRCDPISGHTALYWYRQSLGQGLEFLIYFQGNSAPDKSGLPSDRFSAERTGGSVSTLTIQRTQQEDSAVYLCASSATGVQWLTEAFFGQGTRLTVV.

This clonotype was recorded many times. CDR3 in amino acids: CASSLSGGDYNEQFF. The DNA of the CDR3 is TGTGCCAGCAGCTTATCTGGTGGGGATTACAATGAGCAGTTCTTC. The chain recombines TRBV11-1 with TRBJ2-1; D unresolved. With 2 bases removed from V and 4 bases from J, the gap between germline ends came to 12 bases. Looked up from germline, CDR1 is SGHAT and CDR2 is FQDESV (reference sequence). The CDR3 is 15 amino acids.